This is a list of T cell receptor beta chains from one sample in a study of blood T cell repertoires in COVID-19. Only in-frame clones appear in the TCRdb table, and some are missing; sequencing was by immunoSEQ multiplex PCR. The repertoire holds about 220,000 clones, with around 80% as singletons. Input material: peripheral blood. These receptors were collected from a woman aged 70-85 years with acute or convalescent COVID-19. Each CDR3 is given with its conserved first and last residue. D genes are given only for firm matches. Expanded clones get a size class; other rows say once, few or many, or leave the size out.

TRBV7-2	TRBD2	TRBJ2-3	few	CASSTNPPGASGVNTQYF	TGTGCCAGCAGCACCAACCCCCCTGGGGCTAGCGGGGTTAATACGCAGTATTTT
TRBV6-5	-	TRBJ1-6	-	CASSYGFVQDNSPLHF	TGTGCCAGCAGTTACGGTTTCGTACAGGATAATTCACCCCTCCACTTT
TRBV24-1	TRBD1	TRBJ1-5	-	CATSDGGDRWIHSNQPQHF	TGTGCCACCAGTGATGGGGGGGACAGGTGGATTCATAGCAATCAGCCCCAGCATTTT
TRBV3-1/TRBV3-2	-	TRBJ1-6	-	CASSQGLGVGPLHF	TGTGCCAGCAGCCAAGGGTTGGGAGTAGGACCCCTCCACTTT
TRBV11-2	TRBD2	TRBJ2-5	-	CASSLASGGSGTQYF	TGTGCCAGCAGCTTGGCTAGCGGGGGGTCTGGGACCCAGTACTTC
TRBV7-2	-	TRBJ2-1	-	CASSLGLFNEQFF	TGTGCCAGCAGCTTAGGACTTTTCAATGAGCAGTTCTTC
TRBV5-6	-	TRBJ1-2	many	CASSLDRAGGYTF	TGTGCCAGCAGCTTGGACAGGGCGGGTGGCTACACCTTC
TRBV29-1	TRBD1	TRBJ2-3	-	CSVDGGSGQGGDTQYF	TGCAGCGTTGACGGGGGAAGTGGACAGGGCGGAGATACGCAGTATTTT
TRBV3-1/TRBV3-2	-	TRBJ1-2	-	CASSQDGTGRNDYGYTF	TGTGCCAGCAGCCAAGATGGTACAGGCCGCAACGACTATGGCTACACCTTC
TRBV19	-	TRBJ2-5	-	CASSMRLRETQYF	TGTGCCAGTAGTATGAGGTTGCGAGAGACCCAGTACTTC
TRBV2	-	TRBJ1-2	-	CASKLDKNPNYGYTF	TGTGCCAGCAAACTAGACAAAAATCCTAACTATGGCTACACCTTC
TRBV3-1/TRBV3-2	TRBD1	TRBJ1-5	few	CASSQTGTGNQPQHF	TGTGCCAGCAGCCAAACCGGGACAGGGAACCAGCCCCAGCATTTT
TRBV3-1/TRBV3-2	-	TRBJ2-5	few	CASSQPGQETQYF	TGTGCCAGCAGCCAACCGGGGCAAGAGACCCAGTACTTC
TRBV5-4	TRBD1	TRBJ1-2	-	CASSLFGQGLYSGYTF	TGTGCCAGCAGCTTGTTTGGACAGGGTCTTTACAGCGGCTACACCTTC
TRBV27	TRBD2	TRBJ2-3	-	CASSFFGTTSGATSTDTQYF	TGTGCCAGCAGTTTTTTTGGGACCACTAGCGGGGCGACTAGCACAGATACGCAGTATTTT
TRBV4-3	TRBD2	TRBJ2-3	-	CASSQARGDPYGDTQYF	TGCGCCAGCAGCCAAGCGCGGGGGGACCCGTACGGAGATACGCAGTATTTT
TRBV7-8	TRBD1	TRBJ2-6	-	CASSFPGQGFFSGANVLTF	TGTGCCAGCAGCTTCCCGGGACAGGGCTTTTTCTCTGGGGCCAACGTCCTGACTTTC
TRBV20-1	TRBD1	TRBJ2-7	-	CSARSGTGGTF	TGCAGTGCTAGATCCGGGACAGGGGGTACCTTC
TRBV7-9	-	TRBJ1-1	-	CASTPFVTEAFF	TGTGCCAGCACCCCTTTCGTCACTGAAGCTTTCTTT
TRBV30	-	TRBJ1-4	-	CAWNRGGRNEKLFF	TGTGCCTGGAATAGGGGAGGGCGGAACGAAAAACTGTTTTTT
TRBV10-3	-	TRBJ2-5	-	CAIRGKGAEETQYF	TGTGCCATCCGGGGGAAAGGGGCGGAAGAGACCCAGTACTTC
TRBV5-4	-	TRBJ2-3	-	CASSAFPEDTQYF	TGTGCCAGCAGCGCCTTTCCAGAAGATACGCAGTATTTT
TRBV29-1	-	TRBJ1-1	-	CSVVRADTEAFF	TGCAGCGTTGTCAGGGCCGACACTGAAGCTTTCTTT
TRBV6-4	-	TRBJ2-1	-	CASSDQGSNEQFF	TGTGCCAGCAGCGACCAGGGGTCGAATGAGCAGTTCTTC
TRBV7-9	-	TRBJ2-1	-	CASSLGDTPNEQFF	TGTGCCAGCAGCCTAGGGGACACCCCCAATGAGCAGTTCTTC
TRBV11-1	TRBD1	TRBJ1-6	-	CASSFGQGALLTPLHF	TGTGCCAGCAGCTTTGGACAGGGGGCCCTTTTAACGCCCCTCCACTTT
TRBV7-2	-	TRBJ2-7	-	CASSLVRAGVDEQYF	TGTGCCAGCAGCTTAGTCCGGGCGGGTGTCGACGAGCAGTACTTC
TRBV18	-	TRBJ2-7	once	CASSLGGTGDEQYF	TGTGCCAGCTCACTCGGGGGTACAGGGGACGAGCAGTACTTC
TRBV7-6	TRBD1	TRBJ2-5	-	CASRPGTALFQETQYF	TGTGCCAGCAGACCCGGGACAGCCCTTTTCCAAGAGACCCAGTACTTC
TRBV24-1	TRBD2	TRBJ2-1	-	CATSDSSGVSGGYSSYNEQFF	TGTGCCACCAGTGATTCCTCCGGGGTTAGCGGGGGTTATAGCTCCTACAATGAGCAGTTCTTC
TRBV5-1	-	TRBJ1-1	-	CASKLGAGNTEAFF	TGCGCCAGCAAACTTGGGGCTGGAAACACTGAAGCTTTCTTT
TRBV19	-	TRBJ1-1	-	CASSSGQYTEAFF	TGTGCCAGTAGTTCAGGACAGTACACTGAAGCTTTCTTT
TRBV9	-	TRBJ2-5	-	CASSVSSRQAETQYF	TGTGCCAGCAGCGTATCTTCGCGACAGGCAGAGACCCAGTACTTC
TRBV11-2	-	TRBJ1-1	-	CASSWDTLNTEAFF	TGTGCCAGCAGCTGGGACACCCTGAACACTGAAGCTTTCTTT
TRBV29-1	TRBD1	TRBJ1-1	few	CSGRTGRNTEAFF	TGCAGCGGCCGGACAGGGAGGAACACTGAAGCTTTCTTT
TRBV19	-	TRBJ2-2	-	CASSIGQAAGELFF	TGTGCCAGTAGTATAGGACAGGCTGCCGGGGAGCTGTTTTTT
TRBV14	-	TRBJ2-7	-	CASSHPPGYEQYF	TGTGCCAGCAGCCACCCTCCAGGCTACGAGCAGTACTTC
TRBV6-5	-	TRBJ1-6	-	CASTEGIPYNSPLHF	TGTGCCAGCACCGAGGGAATCCCCTATAATTCACCCCTCCACTTT
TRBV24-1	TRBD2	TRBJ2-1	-	CATAPGTSGAAEQFF	TGTGCCACCGCGCCTGGGACTAGCGGGGCCGCTGAGCAGTTCTTC
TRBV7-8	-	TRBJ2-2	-	CASSAAGGELFF	TGTGCCAGCAGCGCGGCTGGCGGGGAGCTGTTTTTT
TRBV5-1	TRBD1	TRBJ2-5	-	CASSWGQAKETQYF	TGCGCCAGCAGCTGGGGACAGGCTAAAGAGACCCAGTACTTC
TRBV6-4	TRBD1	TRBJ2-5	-	CASSDPGQGLRETQYF	TGTGCCAGCAGTGATCCGGGACAGGGATTAAGAGAGACCCAGTACTTC
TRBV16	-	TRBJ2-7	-	CASSQSGGRKQYF	TGTGCCAGCAGCCAATCGGGGGGAAGAAAGCAGTACTTC
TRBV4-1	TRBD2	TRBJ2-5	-	CASSQPGLPQETQYF	TGCGCCAGCAGCCAACCGGGACTACCCCAAGAGACCCAGTACTTC
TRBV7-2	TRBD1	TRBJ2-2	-	CASSLAGGNTGELFF	TGTGCCAGCAGCTTAGCAGGGGGCAATACCGGGGAGCTGTTTTTT
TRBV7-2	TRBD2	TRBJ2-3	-	CASSSTSGFTDTQYF	TGTGCCAGCAGCTCGACTAGCGGATTCACAGATACGCAGTATTTT
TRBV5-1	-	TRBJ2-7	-	CASSPGRGAGEQYF	TGCGCCAGCAGCCCTGGTCGGGGGGCCGGCGAGCAGTACTTC
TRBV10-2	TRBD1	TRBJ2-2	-	CASSAWTGNTGELFF	TGCGCCAGCAGTGCCTGGACAGGGAACACCGGGGAGCTGTTTTTT
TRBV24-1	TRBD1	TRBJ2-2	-	CATSSGTGSWGTGELFF	TGTGCCACCAGTTCCGGGACAGGGAGTTGGGGCACCGGGGAGCTGTTTTTT